The rows below give T cell receptor beta chains drawn from one sample of a study of blood T cell repertoires in COVID-19. Here immunoSEQ multiplex PCR was the method, and the copy in TCRdb shows in-frame clones only, minus some. Among roughly 59,000 clones listed, roughly three quarters were seen once. The sample taken for sequencing was peripheral blood. The receptors originated from a man older than 75 with acute or convalescent COVID-19. Each CDR3 is given with its conserved first and last residue. The order of the fields is D gene, V gene, clone size, J gene, CDR3 protein, CDR3 DNA. D genes are given only for firm matches. A row's size may be missing; if present it is once, few, many or a size class.

d_gene: .
v_gene: TRBV19
abundance: .
j_gene: TRBJ1-2
CDR3aa: CASTPKGVYGYTF
CDR3nt: TGTGCCAGTACCCCAAAGGGGGTCTATGGCTACACCTTC

d_gene: .
v_gene: TRBV3-1/TRBV3-2
abundance: once
j_gene: TRBJ2-5
CDR3aa: CASSQFYSWGEGQTQYF
CDR3nt: TGTGCCAGCAGCCAATTTTACTCCTGGGGAGAAGGTCAGACCCAGTACTTC

d_gene: TRBD2
v_gene: TRBV28
abundance: .
j_gene: TRBJ2-2
CDR3aa: CASTFTRGGGELFF
CDR3nt: TGTGCCAGCACCTTTACCCGGGGGGGCGGGGAGCTGTTTTTT

d_gene: TRBD2
v_gene: TRBV7-3
abundance: .
j_gene: TRBJ2-1
CDR3aa: CASSSRGLAGVTYNEQFF
CDR3nt: TGTGCCAGCAGCTCTAGGGGACTAGCGGGAGTGACCTACAATGAGCAGTTCTTC

d_gene: TRBD1
v_gene: TRBV3-1/TRBV3-2
abundance: .
j_gene: TRBJ1-1
CDR3aa: CASSIGQGRDRAFF
CDR3nt: TGTGCCAGCAGCATAGGACAGGGGCGGGATAGGGCTTTCTTT

d_gene: .
v_gene: TRBV11-3
abundance: .
j_gene: TRBJ2-1
CDR3aa: CASSQEENEQFF
CDR3nt: TGTGCCAGCAGCCAAGAGGAGAATGAGCAGTTCTTC

d_gene: .
v_gene: TRBV7-3
abundance: .
j_gene: TRBJ1-2
CDR3aa: CASSPSGPGGYGYTF
CDR3nt: TGTGCCAGCAGCCCCTCCGGGCCCGGGGGTTATGGCTACACCTTC

d_gene: TRBD2
v_gene: TRBV4-2
abundance: .
j_gene: TRBJ2-1
CDR3aa: CASSQDLRGSVSNNEQFF
CDR3nt: TGTGCCAGCAGCCAAGATTTACGCGGGAGTGTTTCTAACAATGAGCAGTTCTTC

d_gene: TRBD2
v_gene: TRBV6-6
abundance: few
j_gene: TRBJ2-2
CDR3aa: CASSLAGGNTGELFF
CDR3nt: TGTGCCAGCAGTTTAGCGGGAGGTAACACCGGGGAGCTGTTTTTT

d_gene: .
v_gene: TRBV9
abundance: .
j_gene: TRBJ1-4
CDR3aa: CASNSGATNEKLFF
CDR3nt: TGTGCCAGCAACTCAGGGGCCACTAATGAAAAACTGTTTTTT

d_gene: .
v_gene: TRBV19
abundance: .
j_gene: TRBJ2-1
CDR3aa: CASSGDSVLYPEQFF
CDR3nt: TGTGCCAGTAGTGGGGACTCCGTCCTATACCCCGAGCAGTTCTTC

d_gene: .
v_gene: TRBV6-1
abundance: .
j_gene: TRBJ2-5
CDR3aa: CASSDTTGLGGETQYF
CDR3nt: TGTGCCAGCAGTGATACGACAGGGCTGGGGGGCGAGACCCAGTACTTC

d_gene: TRBD1
v_gene: TRBV2
abundance: .
j_gene: TRBJ2-1
CDR3aa: CASSEARSRGRSNEQFF
CDR3nt: TGTGCCAGCAGTGAAGCGCGGTCGAGGGGGCGGAGTAATGAGCAGTTCTTC

d_gene: .
v_gene: TRBV19
abundance: .
j_gene: TRBJ1-3
CDR3aa: CARRIESSGNTIYF
CDR3nt: TGTGCCAGGCGTATAGAGAGCTCTGGAAACACCATATATTTT

d_gene: .
v_gene: TRBV24-1
abundance: few
j_gene: TRBJ1-2
CDR3aa: CATSDSGRGRGRDGYTF
CDR3nt: TGTGCCACCAGTGATTCAGGAAGAGGCAGGGGTAGGGATGGCTACACCTTC

d_gene: .
v_gene: TRBV7-2
abundance: .
j_gene: TRBJ1-2
CDR3aa: CASSLGGGNYGYTF
CDR3nt: TGTGCCAGCAGCCTTGGGGGGGGAAACTATGGCTACACCTTC

d_gene: TRBD2
v_gene: TRBV7-2
abundance: .
j_gene: TRBJ2-5
CDR3aa: CASSLGLAGSETQYF
CDR3nt: TGTGCCAGCAGCTTGGGACTAGCGGGATCAGAGACCCAGTACTTC

d_gene: .
v_gene: TRBV6-4
abundance: .
j_gene: TRBJ2-1
CDR3aa: CASSQVGGRQFF
CDR3nt: TGTGCCAGCAGCCAGGTGGGGGGACGGCAGTTCTTC

d_gene: .
v_gene: TRBV7-8
abundance: once
j_gene: TRBJ1-2
CDR3aa: CASSLEGIYGYTF
CDR3nt: TGTGCCAGCAGCTTAGAGGGGATCTATGGCTACACCTTC

d_gene: TRBD1
v_gene: TRBV15
abundance: .
j_gene: TRBJ1-2
CDR3aa: CATSRGDRGYGGYTF
CDR3nt: TGTGCCACCAGCAGAGGCGACAGGGGATACGGCGGCTACACCTTC

d_gene: .
v_gene: TRBV21-1
abundance: .
j_gene: TRBJ2-2
CDR3aa: CASSKTLSGRSPGELFF
CDR3nt: TGTGCCAGCAGCAAAACACTCAGCGGGAGGTCCCCCGGGGAGCTGTTTTTT

d_gene: .
v_gene: TRBV5-6
abundance: once
j_gene: TRBJ2-1
CDR3aa: CASSLVTTPFREQFF
CDR3nt: TGTGCCAGCAGCTTGGTAACCACTCCCTTCCGCGAGCAGTTCTTC

d_gene: TRBD2
v_gene: TRBV11-3
abundance: .
j_gene: TRBJ2-1
CDR3aa: CASSERLAPQFF
CDR3nt: TGTGCCAGCAGCGAGCGACTAGCGCCACAGTTCTTC

d_gene: .
v_gene: TRBV15
abundance: .
j_gene: TRBJ2-1
CDR3aa: CATSRTASSSYNEQFF
CDR3nt: TGTGCCACCAGCCGGACAGCCTCGAGCTCCTACAATGAGCAGTTCTTC

d_gene: .
v_gene: TRBV5-1
abundance: once
j_gene: TRBJ2-3
CDR3aa: CASSFWRPSTDTQYF
CDR3nt: TGCGCCAGCAGCTTTTGGCGGCCTAGCACAGATACGCAGTATTTT

d_gene: TRBD2
v_gene: TRBV11-2
abundance: .
j_gene: TRBJ2-2
CDR3aa: CASSTGGTGELFF
CDR3nt: TGTGCCAGCAGCACGGGGGGCACCGGGGAGCTGTTTTTT

d_gene: TRBD2
v_gene: TRBV5-1
abundance: .
j_gene: TRBJ2-1
CDR3aa: CASSLVAGGGNEQFF
CDR3nt: TGCGCCAGCAGCTTGGTAGCGGGGGGTGGGAATGAGCAGTTCTTC

d_gene: .
v_gene: TRBV5-5
abundance: .
j_gene: TRBJ1-5
CDR3aa: CASSLASDQPQHF
CDR3nt: TGTGCCAGCAGCTTGGCGAGTGATCAGCCCCAGCATTTT

d_gene: TRBD2
v_gene: TRBV7-3
abundance: .
j_gene: TRBJ2-1
CDR3aa: CASSSASGTHNEQFF
CDR3nt: TGTGCCAGCAGCTCCGCTAGCGGCACACACAATGAGCAGTTCTTC

d_gene: .
v_gene: TRBV11-2
abundance: .
j_gene: TRBJ2-7
CDR3aa: CASSLETGQYF
CDR3nt: TGTGCCAGCAGCTTAGAAACCGGGCAGTACTTC

d_gene: .
v_gene: TRBV28
abundance: .
j_gene: TRBJ2-3
CDR3aa: CASSSPSPETQYF
CDR3nt: TGTGCCAGCAGTTCCCCCTCGCCCGAGACGCAGTATTTT

d_gene: TRBD2
v_gene: TRBV18
abundance: .
j_gene: TRBJ2-7
CDR3aa: CASSYSGTYEQYF
CDR3nt: TGTGCCAGCTCGTATAGCGGGACCTACGAGCAGTACTTC

d_gene: TRBD1
v_gene: TRBV7-2
abundance: few
j_gene: TRBJ1-6
CDR3aa: CASSLGTGEYNSPLHF
CDR3nt: TGTGCCAGCAGCTTAGGGACAGGCGAATATAATTCACCCCTCCACTTT

d_gene: .
v_gene: TRBV6-2/TRBV6-3
abundance: .
j_gene: TRBJ1-2
CDR3aa: CASSSPDRPESLYGYTF
CDR3nt: TGTGCCAGCAGCAGCCCCGACAGGCCAGAATCCCTCTATGGCTACACCTTC

d_gene: .
v_gene: TRBV7-3
abundance: few
j_gene: TRBJ2-1
CDR3aa: CASSLDLSGSGEQFF
CDR3nt: TGTGCCAGCAGCTTAGATTTGTCAGGGTCGGGTGAGCAGTTCTTC

d_gene: .
v_gene: TRBV6-4
abundance: few
j_gene: TRBJ1-1
CDR3aa: CASRGTGTEAFF
CDR3nt: TGTGCCAGCAGGGGAACAGGGACTGAAGCTTTCTTT

d_gene: .
v_gene: TRBV4-2
abundance: .
j_gene: TRBJ2-2
CDR3aa: CASSQEGRGTGELFF
CDR3nt: TGTGCCAGCAGCCAAGAAGGGCGGGGCACCGGGGAGCTGTTTTTT

d_gene: TRBD1
v_gene: TRBV27
abundance: few
j_gene: TRBJ2-4
CDR3aa: CASNPDRVAKNIQYF
CDR3nt: TGTGCCAGCAATCCTGACAGGGTAGCCAAAAACATTCAGTACTTC

d_gene: .
v_gene: TRBV3-1/TRBV3-2
abundance: .
j_gene: TRBJ2-2
CDR3aa: CASSHLTGELFF
CDR3nt: TGTGCCAGCAGCCATCTTACCGGGGAGCTGTTTTTT

d_gene: .
v_gene: TRBV7-2
abundance: .
j_gene: TRBJ2-3
CDR3aa: CASSLGLTPTDTQYF
CDR3nt: TGTGCCAGCAGCTTAGGACTTACCCCCACAGATACGCAGTATTTT

d_gene: .
v_gene: TRBV5-6
abundance: .
j_gene: TRBJ1-2
CDR3aa: CASSLDQVDYGYTF
CDR3nt: TGTGCCAGCAGCTTAGACCAGGTGGACTATGGCTACACCTTC

d_gene: .
v_gene: TRBV27
abundance: .
j_gene: TRBJ2-3
CDR3aa: CASSLGGAPLSTDTQYF
CDR3nt: TGTGCCAGCAGTTTGGGGGGGGCCCCCCTTAGCACAGATACGCAGTATTTT

d_gene: .
v_gene: TRBV18
abundance: .
j_gene: TRBJ2-3
CDR3aa: CASSPQAGAFTDTQYF
CDR3nt: TGTGCCAGCTCACCACAAGCAGGGGCCTTCACAGATACGCAGTATTTT

d_gene: .
v_gene: TRBV6-5
abundance: once
j_gene: TRBJ1-2
CDR3aa: CASSRATSALYGYTF
CDR3nt: TGTGCCAGCAGTCGTGCGACGAGCGCTTTATATGGCTACACCTTC

d_gene: TRBD2
v_gene: TRBV19
abundance: .
j_gene: TRBJ2-7
CDR3aa: CASSRLAGHYEQYF
CDR3nt: TGTGCCAGTAGTCGACTAGCGGGACACTACGAGCAGTACTTC

d_gene: .
v_gene: TRBV27
abundance: .
j_gene: TRBJ2-3
CDR3aa: CASSFYSGVADTQYF
CDR3nt: TGTGCCAGCAGTTTCTATTCAGGGGTGGCAGATACGCAGTATTTT

d_gene: TRBD1
v_gene: TRBV6-5
abundance: .
j_gene: TRBJ1-6
CDR3aa: CASSYSGQALGSPLHF
CDR3nt: TGTGCCAGCAGTTACTCGGGACAGGCGTTGGGTTCACCCCTCCACTTT

d_gene: TRBD1
v_gene: TRBV7-2
abundance: .
j_gene: TRBJ1-5
CDR3aa: CASSSDRDQPQHF
CDR3nt: TGTGCCAGCAGCTCGGACAGGGATCAGCCCCAGCATTTT

d_gene: TRBD1
v_gene: TRBV27
abundance: .
j_gene: TRBJ2-4
CDR3aa: CASRYRGNIQYF
CDR3nt: TGTGCCAGCAGGTACAGGGGAAACATTCAGTACTTC

d_gene: .
v_gene: TRBV14
abundance: .
j_gene: TRBJ2-4
CDR3aa: CASSPAGWINIQYF
CDR3nt: TGTGCCAGCAGCCCCGCAGGGTGGATAAACATTCAGTACTTC

d_gene: .
v_gene: TRBV7-9
abundance: few
j_gene: TRBJ1-5
CDR3aa: CASSLGGEWPQHF
CDR3nt: TGTGCCAGCAGCCTGGGGGGAGAGTGGCCCCAGCATTTT

d_gene: TRBD1
v_gene: TRBV29-1
abundance: .
j_gene: TRBJ2-3
CDR3aa: CSVAGTGKITSTDTQYF
CDR3nt: TGCAGCGTTGCCGGGACAGGCAAGATTACTAGCACAGATACGCAGTATTTT

d_gene: .
v_gene: TRBV18
abundance: .
j_gene: TRBJ1-2
CDR3aa: CASSLDSNYGYTF
CDR3nt: TGTGCCAGCTCATTGGACAGTAACTATGGCTACACCTTC

d_gene: .
v_gene: TRBV7-8
abundance: .
j_gene: TRBJ1-1
CDR3aa: CASSLNPPGNTEAFF
CDR3nt: TGTGCCAGCAGCTTAAATCCCCCAGGGAACACTGAAGCTTTCTTT

d_gene: .
v_gene: TRBV30
abundance: .
j_gene: TRBJ1-6
CDR3aa: CAWSGRVAYNSPLHF
CDR3nt: TGTGCCTGGAGTGGCCGGGTCGCCTATAATTCACCCCTCCACTTT

d_gene: .
v_gene: TRBV28
abundance: few
j_gene: TRBJ1-1
CDR3aa: CASRSGTEAFF
CDR3nt: TGTGCCAGCCGGTCAGGCACTGAAGCTTTCTTT

d_gene: TRBD1
v_gene: TRBV15
abundance: .
j_gene: TRBJ2-6
CDR3aa: CATSRGTGPSGANVLTF
CDR3nt: TGTGCCACCAGCAGAGGGACAGGGCCGTCTGGGGCCAACGTCCTGACTTTC

d_gene: .
v_gene: TRBV19
abundance: .
j_gene: TRBJ2-1
CDR3aa: CASSMSRGNYNEQFF
CDR3nt: TGTGCCAGTAGTATGAGTAGGGGGAATTACAATGAGCAGTTCTTC

d_gene: TRBD1
v_gene: TRBV2
abundance: .
j_gene: TRBJ1-1
CDR3aa: CASRRQGYTEAFF
CDR3nt: TGTGCCAGCAGGAGACAGGGGTACACTGAAGCTTTCTTT